In its sample, the clone carrying this TCR beta chain was seen a few times. CDR3 length equals 12 residues. The V and J ends lost 9 bases and 5 bases, in that order; junction bases with no gene match: 2. The sample comes from a study of T cells after yellow fever vaccination. TCRdb ran MiXCR on the 5' RACE reads and lists one entry per CDR3 protein. The sample lists about 320,000 distinct CDR3 sequences; about 10% were seen once. This specimen was CD4+ T cells sorted from PBMCs, taken 45 days after the yellow fever booster vaccination. The receptor comes from a man aged 18 to 29 who received the YFV17D yellow fever vaccine. V gene TRBV6-7 combines with J gene TRBJ1-5; 9 bases agree with TRBD1. TRBV6-7 is recorded as an ORF, its role being uncertain. CDR3 sequence reads: CARRQGDQPQHF. The DNA for the CDR3 is TGTGCCAGGCGACAGGGGGATCAGCCCCAGCATTTT.